The subject of this entry is one T cell receptor (beta chain). The antigen is unknown. Data came from immunoSEQ multiplex PCR; TCRdb stores just in-frame clones and leaves some out. The sample yields 50,000 to 65,000 clones, around 94% seen once. The data stem from a study of PD-1 blockade in classical Hodgkin lymphoma. The study, taken as a whole, reports: Newly diagnosed patients and complete responders had comparable diversity at baseline. Relapsed/refractory patients reportedly had lower baseline diversity than newly diagnosed patients.

V shed 1 base and J shed 0 bases, with 10 bases lying between them. The CDR3 totals 16 residues. Germline-derived CDR1 and CDR2 are SEHNR and FQNEAQ (reference sequence). Time point of the sample: cycle 4 day 1 (C4D1), after 5 to 7 weeks of nivolumab. All patients experienced relapse after autologous stem cell transplantation, and brentuximab vedotin exposure was variable. Best response was recorded as complete response, partial response or progressive disease. V usage is TRBV7-9 and J usage is TRBJ1-3; D remains ambiguous. The clonotype was recovered from a human donor with classical Hodgkin lymphoma. Source: peripheral blood mononuclear cells (PBMCs), taken before the fourth cycle of nivolumab. CDR3 bases: TGTGCCAGCAGCTTAGGGCTCGGGGTCTCTGGAAACACCATATATTTT. Encoded protein: CASSLGLGVSGNTIYF.